The rows below give T cell receptor beta chains drawn from one sample of a study of blood T cell repertoires in COVID-19. Here immunoSEQ multiplex PCR was the method, and the copy in TCRdb shows in-frame clones only, minus some. The table has 210,000 or so clones, around 80% seen once. What was sequenced was peripheral blood. Receptors originate from a woman older than 75 with active or convalescent COVID-19. CDR3s leave out the opening cysteine and the closing phenylalanine or tryptophan. Some rows have no size entry. The others give once, few or many, or a class for an expanded clone.

clone size	V gene	J gene	CDR3 length	CDR3 protein
once	TRBV6-1	TRBJ1-2	12	ASSERTGSYGYT
-	TRBV29-1	TRBJ2-2	15	SVEARGRGGDTGELF
-	TRBV2	TRBJ2-7	12	ASSETGLVSEQY
once	TRBV6-5	TRBJ1-1	11	AIADRMNTEAF
-	TRBV11-3	TRBJ2-7	12	ASSFGTGEYEQY
-	TRBV7-8	TRBJ2-7	17	ASSLAGTGGRPSSYEQY
-	TRBV4-3	TRBJ1-6	12	ASSQELRNSPLH
-	TRBV28	TRBJ2-7	12	ASSRTGRPYEQY
-	TRBV6-5	TRBJ1-1	13	ASSHQVNRIREAF
once	TRBV10-3	TRBJ2-3	13	AISTYGQGTDTQY
-	TRBV7-9	TRBJ2-4	13	ASSSGLEAKNIQY
-	TRBV19	TRBJ1-1	11	ASSNPPPTEAF
-	TRBV24-1	TRBJ2-5	12	ATSDLTGDETQY
few	TRBV15	TRBJ2-3	15	ATSSPSGTSATDTQY
-	TRBV5-1	TRBJ2-4	12	ASRQLAGEGIQY
-	TRBV5-1	TRBJ1-4	13	ASSIRQGRNEKLF
-	TRBV19	TRBJ1-4	14	ASSPGRIARNEKLF
-	TRBV28	TRBJ1-4	11	ASKLLHNEKLF
-	TRBV15	TRBJ1-4	12	ATSRDQGFEKLF
-	TRBV9	TRBJ2-1	12	ASSFQDPYNEQF
-	TRBV12-3/TRBV12-4	TRBJ2-1	11	ASTGSRGNEQF
-	TRBV4-1	TRBJ1-2	13	ASSQDITPNYGYI
-	TRBV4-1	TRBJ2-2	14	ASSQGTSGGTGELF
-	TRBV20-1	TRBJ2-5	15	SASTPIRWGVQETQY
once	TRBV5-1	TRBJ2-3	14	ASSSPSGGERDTQY
-	TRBV12-3/TRBV12-4	TRBJ1-2	10	ASSYNPGGYT
-	TRBV7-3	TRBJ2-6	15	ASSLDRGSSGANVLT
-	TRBV5-4	TRBJ2-3	16	ASSLVLLAGGRGDTQY
once	TRBV9	TRBJ2-5	12	ASSVGGLQETQY
-	TRBV18	TRBJ2-5	14	ASSRRGDRPQETQY
-	TRBV28	TRBJ1-2	11	ASSLGGGYGYT
-	TRBV18	TRBJ1-1	13	ASSPPDRGNTEAF
many	TRBV27	TRBJ1-1	13	ASSPTTGWVTEAF
-	TRBV6-5	TRBJ2-7	13	ASSYRGTGVYEQY
-	TRBV12-3/TRBV12-4	TRBJ1-3	11	ASSVYRGNTIY
-	TRBV28	TRBJ1-5	13	ASIQGQDTYQPQH
-	TRBV5-4	TRBJ2-3	14	ASSLASGASTDTQY
-	TRBV4-1	TRBJ2-7	10	ASSQDYYEQY
once	TRBV28	TRBJ1-1	12	ASSSTGLNTEAF
-	TRBV4-1	TRBJ1-5	14	ASSQDPQGVRQPQH
once	TRBV5-5	TRBJ2-1	13	ASSPSGGAYNEQF
once	TRBV2	TRBJ2-2	12	ASLDRSYTGELF
-	TRBV5-8	TRBJ1-4	12	ASSRYATNEKLF
few	TRBV27	TRBJ1-5	12	ASSTIDSNQPQH
-	TRBV6-5	TRBJ2-7	11	ATGVAGGIEQY
-	TRBV10-3	TRBJ1-1	11	AITPQVNTEAF
many	TRBV2	TRBJ1-5	12	ASSDRIANQPQH
-	TRBV19	TRBJ1-5	12	ASSIEYSNQPQH
once	TRBV28	TRBJ1-5	16	ASRTSEWQGMRNQPQH
-	TRBV14	TRBJ1-6	12	ASSRTGGNSPLH
few	TRBV18	TRBJ1-1	12	ASWTGTGPTEAF
-	TRBV6-5	TRBJ1-1	12	ASSYSTGATEAF
-	TRBV5-1	TRBJ2-7	13	ASSLFGDRAHEQY
-	TRBV5-8	TRBJ2-5	12	ASSPRTGQETQY
-	TRBV19	TRBJ1-2	12	ASSISGNNYGYT
-	TRBV5-1	TRBJ1-1	13	ASSWGQGENTEAF
-	TRBV9	TRBJ2-3	11	ASSRTGEDTQY
-	TRBV5-1	TRBJ1-3	11	ASSRDTGPYAD
-	TRBV19	TRBJ1-5	12	ASSTDKSNQPQH